The clone carrying this T cell receptor (beta chain) was recorded once. The data originate from a study of T cell changes during pregnancy in multiple sclerosis. Libraries were prepared by immunoSEQ multiplex PCR; TCRdb keeps only in-frame clonotypes and omits some of them. Found here are under 90,000 clones, nearly 95% of them singletons; the top ten hold approximately 0.92%. J lost 8 bases, V lost 5 bases, and 9 bases had no gene match. The V gene's germline CDR1 is SEHNR and CDR2 FQNEAQ (reference sequence). This CDR3 spans 15 amino acids. This receptor was taken from a female donor in good health, enrolled as a control in a pregnancy study. The J gene is TRBJ2-1, the V gene TRBV7-9; 10 positions match TRBD2. The input for sequencing was peripheral blood, taken in the second trimester of pregnancy. CDR3 residues: CASSKAGGGFHEQFF. In nucleotides, the CDR3 is TGTGCCAGCAGCAAAGCGGGAGGGGGTTTTCATGAGCAGTTCTTC.